Listed here are 3 T cell receptor beta chains from one sample, sequenced in a study of follicular helper T cells after annual influenza vaccination. The time point: 2015-2016 season, 7 days after influenza vaccination. Assay: immunoSEQ multiplex PCR; the TCRdb copy retains only in-frame clones and omits some. The sample includes 8,000 to 9,000 clones, 82% of them seen just once. The sequenced sample was CXCR5+ CD38- circulating T follicular helper cells from blood, obtained 7 days after influenza vaccination. The subset is: circulating Tfh, non-naive CD4+CXCR5+PD-1+ (ICOS+CD38+ or ICOS-CD38-). These TCRs come from an adult who received the influenza vaccine.

The chain joins TRBV6-1 to TRBJ2-5; 7 nucleotides line up with TRBD2. CDR3 length equals 13 residues. Germline V CDR1 and CDR2: MNHNS, SASEGT. The V segment lost 6 bases and the J segment 5 bases; nucleotides outside the gene matches: 6. The chain's CDR3 is CASSVRGEETQYF. CDR3 sequence (DNA): TGTGCCAGCAGCGTCCGGGGGGAGGAGACCCAGTACTTC.

The chain carries TRBV19 and TRBJ1-5; no definite D call. This CDR3 contains 15 residues. Germline CDR1 LNHDA, CDR2 SQIVND (reference sequence). With 5 bases removed from V and 2 bases from J, the gap between germline ends came to 13 bases. The CDR3 DNA sequence: TGTGCCAGTAGTCTCCGGGAGGGCGGCAATCAGCCCCAGCATTTT. This sequence encodes CASSLREGGNQPQHF.

The chain combines TRBV12-5 with TRBJ2-5; no clear D. Trimming cost V 4 bases and J 5 bases, with 8 bases left between them. The CDR3 runs to 12 residues. Germline V CDR1 and CDR2: LGHNT, FRNRAP. The CDR3 spells CASGWGSETQYF. The CDR3 DNA reads as TGTGCTAGTGGTTGGGGATCGGAGACCCAGTACTTC.